The clone carrying this TCR beta chain was observed a few times. The sample belongs to a study of blood T cells in healthy people across ages. The germline V gene has CDR1 DFQATT and CDR2 SNEGSKA (reference sequence). This CDR3 spans 15 amino acids. V gave up 5 bases and J gave up 0 bases, with 14 bases separating them. Sample-barcoded 5' priming and a J-beta primer mix drove a second PCR of about 6 to 12 cycles. TCRdb reprocessed the 5' RACE reads via MiXCR and lists one record per CDR3 protein. The table includes roughly 2 million distinct CDR3 sequences, approximately 50% detected once. The specimen sequenced was blood. J is TRBJ2-1 and V is TRBV20-1, with D tentatively TRBD1 or TRBD2 (5 bases each). This TCR came from a woman between 40 and 55 years old in good health. This chain's CDR3 is CSALGTASSYNEQFF. For the CDR3, the DNA is TGCAGTGCTCTAGGGACGGCCAGCTCCTACAATGAGCAGTTCTTC.